The table lists the clone carrying this T cell receptor beta chain with many counts. Its cognate antigen is unknown. The data derive from a study of T cells in Graves' hyperthyroidism and ophthalmopathy. Study-level points and caveats: Most expanded thyroid clonotypes above 0.001 recurred in blood. The authors' 13 V-J model separated ophthalmopathy from stable hyperthyroidism.

Regions amplified from RNA transcripts were the TCR beta CDR3 regions. The study used the HTBI primer set for a first-round RT-PCR of the TCR CDR3. TCRdb re-called the multiplex PCR reads through MiXCR, storing one row per CDR3 protein. The sample shows around 570,000 distinct CDR3 sequences, 15% to 20% of them seen only once. The CDR3 runs to 20 residues. The trim removed 5 bases at V and 0 bases at J, leaving 15 bases unmatched. Germline-derived CDR1 and CDR2 are SGHTA and FQGNSA. This receptor was identified in a man aged 35 to 55 with Graves' ophthalmopathy. The V gene is TRBV7-2, the J gene TRBJ2-1, with 11 bases lining up with TRBD2. The sample consisted of blood. The chain's CDR3 is CASSPLNGLAGWSSYNEQFF. The CDR3 nucleotides are TGTGCCAGCAGCCCGCTAAACGGACTAGCGGGCTGGAGCTCCTACAATGAGCAGTTCTTC.